The present TCR beta chain was sequenced within a study of T cell repertoires in cytomegalovirus infection (dated by TCRdb to the late 2010s). Background for the entire study: Peptide stimulations targeted recently identified HLA-C-restricted CMV epitopes, whose presentation resists viral immunomodulation, together with well-studied HLA-B-restricted epitopes. Donor HLA type was relevant to the analysis, as public TCR beta signatures indicated carriage of CMV infection together with the matching HLA type. Broader findings and caveats from the paper: In both this cohort and an independent cohort of several hundred donors, the cumulative frequency of public TCR beta family members distinguished carriers of CMV infection plus the relevant HLA type. The ex vivo response was dominated by HLA-C-restricted CMV-specific TCR beta clonotypes, which also provided the single most frequent clonotype in two of eight donors.

This clonotype was counted between two and nine times. It has no known antigen specificity. Base qualities are not provided; no much larger clone lies one nucleotide away. This sample was sequenced with an Illumina HiSeq 1500. TCRdb trimmed the raw reads at Q25, called clones with MiXCR and kept productive beta chains. Rows are unified per CDR3 protein, each entry keeping the most common DNA and genes. Here the sample has hundreds of thousands of distinct CDR3 sequences; around 31% occur a single time. The ten largest clones capture roughly 18% of the sample. The treatment or condition label, as the study defines it: in vitro stimulation with specific CMV peptide epitopes to enrich CMV-specific T cells. CDR1 and CDR2 are read off the germline V gene (reference sequence) as MNHEY and SMNVEV. The junction shows trimming of 7 bases on V and 0 bases on J, and the gene matches do not reach 10 bases of it. Counted from cysteine to phenylalanine, this CDR3 has 16 amino acids. The entry retains the CDR3 DNA only, 48 bases that are in frame from base 1.

Rearrangement joined TRBV27 to TRBJ2-7; 9 central bases correspond to TRBD2. The source was cultured PBMCs, collected from culture after CMV antigen stimulation. The sequence came from a human donor in good health (CMV status not recorded). Some clones in this sample may be carry-over from other donors' samples. The nucleotides read TGTGCCAGCAATTCTCTTACACTAGCGGGCTCCTACGAGCAGTACTTC. It codes for CASNSLTLAGSYEQYF.